These 28 T cell receptor beta chains were sequenced from one sample in a study of cytomegalovirus exposure and HLA in healthy donors. PCR involved 60 Vbeta and 13 Jbeta primers. Sequenced by immunoSEQ multiplex PCR; TCRdb stores in-frame clones only, minus some. The data contain some 150,000 clones, approximately 80% of them singletons. The sequenced sample was PBMCs. The receptor source for this set is a woman in her 40s in good health and CMV-seronegative.

This clone has just one count. The chain employs TRBV6-4 and TRBJ1-2, with D unresolved. The CDR3 runs to 12 residues. Per the germline V gene, CDR1 is MRHNA and CDR2 is SNTAGT. With 3 bases removed from V and 8 bases from J, the gap between germline ends came to 10 bases. The CDR3 loop is CASSEGGYGYTF. The CDR3 DNA reads as TGTGCCAGCAGTGAAGGAGGGTACGGCTACACCTTC.

The chain links TRBV5-1 to TRBJ1-1, with 8 nucleotides matching TRBD1. Germline trimming cut 5 bases from V and 8 bases from J; bases unmatched to any gene: 11. This CDR3 spans 14 amino acids. Germline CDR1 and CDR2: SGHRS and YFSETQ. CDR3 bases: TGCGCCAGCAGTTTCCAGGACAGGGTAAACGAAGCTTTCTTT. Translated: CASSFQDRVNEAFF.

The chain uses TRBV6-5 and TRBJ1-1, with 7 bases identical to TRBD1. This CDR3 spans 15 amino acids. CDR1 MNHEY and CDR2 SVGAGI come from the germline V gene. J gave up 0 bases and V 5 bases, and 6 bases lay outside the gene matches. The CDR3 nucleotides read TGTGCCAGCAGTCGACAGGGCATAGTGAACACTGAAGCTTTCTTT. Translation gives CASSRQGIVNTEAFF.

This chain links TRBV7-3 with TRBJ2-2, with 11 nucleotides matching TRBD2. Looked up from germline, CDR1 is SGHTA and CDR2 is FQGTGA. V shed 4 bases and J 4 bases; nucleotides not matched to a gene: 11. The CDR3 contains 18 residues. Here the CDR3 reads CASSSKNRGTSGTGELFF. The CDR3 bases are TGTGCCAGCAGCTCAAAGAATAGGGGGACTAGCGGCACCGGGGAGCTGTTTTTT.

J is TRBJ2-7 and V is TRBV7-3; D unclear. The V end was cut by 0 bases, the J end by 3 bases, with 6 bases between. Germline V lookup: CDR1 SGHTA, CDR2 FQGTGA. This CDR3 has 13 amino acids. The CDR3 coding sequence is TGTGCCAGCAGCTTAACGAAGAGCTACGAGCAGTACTTC. Its translation is CASSLTKSYEQYF.

The rearrangement joins TRBV7-2 to TRBJ1-1; 10 bases align to TRBD1. There are 15 residues in the CDR3. Germline trimming cut 5 bases from V and 4 bases from J; bases unmatched to any gene: 7. CDR1 and CDR2 from the germline V gene are SGHTA and FQGNSA. The CDR3 sequence: CASSRRQGARTEAFF. DNA for the CDR3: TGTGCCAGCAGCCGCCGACAGGGGGCGCGCACTGAAGCTTTCTTT.

Only one count was recorded for this clone. The chain links TRBV9 to TRBJ2-1; 9 positions match TRBD2. The germline V gene has CDR1 SGDLS and CDR2 YYNGEE. The CDR3 has 15 amino acids. Germline trimming cut 7 bases from V and 0 bases from J; bases unmatched to any gene: 5. The CDR3: CASSTSGNSYNEQFF. The CDR3 DNA reads TGTGCCAGCTCGACTAGCGGTAACTCCTACAATGAGCAGTTCTTC.

This chain links TRBV6-1 with TRBJ1-2; TRBD1 matches 7 bases. This CDR3 has 14 amino acids. CDR1 is MNHNS, CDR2 SASEGT, per germline. Trimming removed 4 bases from V and 7 bases from J; junction bases left unmatched: 9. In DNA, the CDR3 is TGTGCCAGCAGTGTACAGGGGAGCCTAGCTGGCTACACCTTC. Its translation is CASSVQGSLAGYTF.

The rearrangement joins TRBV4-3 to TRBJ2-7, with a possible D match to TRBD2 (6 bases). CDR3 length equals 14 residues. Per germline, CDR1 LGHNA and CDR2 YSLEER. The V end was cut by 1 base, the J end by 4 bases, with 11 bases between. CDR3 nucleotides: TGCGCCAGCAGCCAAGCTCGGGGGAGATACGAGCAGTACTTC. It yields the protein CASSQARGRYEQYF.

This clone was detected only once. The rearrangement joins TRBV29-1 to TRBJ2-1, with 8 bases aligning to TRBD1. CDR3 size: 13 residues. After removal of 5 bases from V and 8 bases from J, the junction contained 8 bases not matched to a gene. The germline V gene has CDR1 SQVTM and CDR2 ANQGSEA. CDR3 nucleotide sequence: TGCAGCGTTTCCGGGACAGGTGTCGATGAGCAGTTCTTC. Translating gives CSVSGTGVDEQFF.

This chain connects TRBV4-1 to TRBJ1-2; D is possibly TRBD1 (6 bases). The V end lost 3 bases, the J end lost 4 bases, and 15 bases lay between the germline ends. This CDR3 has 15 residues. Germline V gene data show CDR1 as MGHRA and CDR2 as YSYEKL. The CDR3 reads CASSQVRGTPYGYTF. In DNA, the CDR3 is TGCGCCAGCAGCCAGGTCAGGGGAACCCCCTATGGCTACACCTTC.

The table lists this clone with a count of one. The chain is built from TRBV28 and TRBJ2-1, with 8 bases aligning to TRBD2. CDR1 and CDR2 from the germline V gene are MDHEN and SYDVKM. The CDR3 extends over 17 amino acids. Trimming removed 6 bases from V and 2 bases from J; junction bases left unmatched: 12. The CDR3 sequence is CASRRGAAGGTYNEQFF. The CDR3, as DNA: TGTGCCAGCAGAAGGGGCGCGGCGGGAGGAACCTACAATGAGCAGTTCTTC.

This chain uses TRBV5-6 with TRBJ1-4; TRBD1 matches 7 bases. The CDR3 has 16 residues. Trimming cost V 0 bases and J 3 bases; bases outside gene matches: 5. Germline CDR1 SGHDT, CDR2 YYEEEE. The CDR3 DNA follows: TGTGCCAGCAGCTTGGCAGGGGGAAAATCTAATGAAAAACTGTTTTTT. Translating it yields CASSLAGGKSNEKLFF.

This clone was seen a handful of times. The chain joins TRBV7-3 to TRBJ2-3; D is possibly TRBD2 (6 bases). The CDR3 is made up of 17 amino acids. Germline V gene sequence: CDR1 SGHTA, CDR2 FQGTGA. The V gene lost 0 bases and the J gene lost 1 base, with 14 bases spanning the gap. For the CDR3, the DNA is TGTGCCAGCAGCTTAACGTCGGGGGATTACGGCACAGATACGCAGTATTTT. Its translation: CASSLTSGDYGTDTQYF.

The V call is TRBV5-1, the J call TRBJ1-1; 8 bases match TRBD1. V shed 0 bases, J shed 12 bases, and the junction held 13 bases outside the gene matches. CDR1 and CDR2 (germline): SGHRS, YFSETQ. The CDR3 consists of 15 residues. In DNA form, the CDR3 reads TGCGCCAGCAGCTTGGAAGCAGGGGGCTTGTTGGAGACTTTCTTT. This encodes CASSLEAGGLLETFF.

The rearrangement links TRBV7-2 to TRBJ1-6; D is uncertain. CDR1 is SGHTA and CDR2 is FQGNSA in the germline V gene. The CDR3 loop spans 14 amino acids. Trimming removed 5 bases from V and 7 bases from J, with 12 bases in between. The CDR3 DNA reads TGTGCCAGCAGCCAGGCCGGCGCGAATTCACCCCTCCACTTT. Translated, it gives CASSQAGANSPLHF. Complete variable domain (other parts from reference TRBV7-2 and TRBJ1-6): GAGVSQSPSNKVTEKGKDVELRCDPISGHTALYWYRQSLGQGLEFLIYFQGNSAPDKSGLPSDRFSAERTGGSVSTLTIQRTQQEDSAVYLCASSQAGANSPLHFGNGTRLTVT.

This clone is a singleton in its sample. The chain uses TRBV7-9 and TRBJ1-1; D is unclear. CDR1 SEHNR and CDR2 FQNEAQ come from the germline V gene (reference sequence). The length of the CDR3 is 12 residues. The V end lost 5 bases, the J end lost 2 bases, and 6 bases lay between the germline ends. The CDR3 DNA reads as TGTGCCAGCAGCGGCAGTAACACTGAAGCTTTCTTT. It specifies CASSGSNTEAFF.

The chain joins TRBV19 to TRBJ1-2; D gene uncertain. The CDR3 loop spans 16 amino acids. CDR1 is LNHDA, CDR2 SQIVND, per germline (reference sequence). V shed 6 bases and J shed 3 bases, with 20 bases lying between them. As DNA, the CDR3 is TGTGCCAGTAGGACACTGAGGTTGGGGAGTTACTATGGCTACACCTTC. It encodes CASRTLRLGSYYGYTF.

This sequence joins TRBV28 and TRBJ2-6, with D perhaps matching TRBD1 (8 bases). Germline values: CDR1 MDHEN, CDR2 SYDVKM. The CDR3 has 17 residues. The V end was cut by 3 bases, the J end by 0 bases, with 12 bases between. The CDR3 DNA sequence: TGTGCCAGCAGTTTCACAGGGGGGGCCTCTGGGGCCAACGTCCTGACTTTC. Its protein is CASSFTGGASGANVLTF.

Concerning this clone itself: Other DNA sequences in this specimen translate into the identical CDR3. The rearrangement uses TRBV10-2 and TRBJ2-7; 10 bases map to TRBD2. This CDR3 is 15 amino acids long. The germline V gene encodes CDR1 WSHSY and CDR2 SAAADI. V trimming: 6 bases; J trimming: 4 bases; junction bases outside the gene matches: 9. The CDR3 nucleotides are TGCGCCAGCAGGGGGCAACTAGCGGGGAAATACGAGCAGTACTTC. Its translation: CASRGQLAGKYEQYF.

This chain uses TRBV5-1 with TRBJ2-1, with D perhaps matching TRBD2 (5 bases). Germline lookup yields CDR1 SGHRS and CDR2 YFSETQ. The CDR3 has 15 amino acids. V was pared by 2 bases and J by 1 base, with 10 bases between. The CDR3 coding sequence is TGCGCCAGCAGCTTAGCGGTTCAGTCCTACAATGAGCAGTTCTTC. Its translation is CASSLAVQSYNEQFF.

V is TRBV27 and J is TRBJ1-2, with D maybe TRBD1 (5 bases). Germline values: CDR1 MNHEY, CDR2 SMNVEV (reference sequence). Trimming stripped 2 bases from V and 4 bases from J, with 20 bases between. This CDR3 is built from 17 residues. DNA of the CDR3: TGTGCCAGCAGTTTAAGCGGACACGGATCCGGGGGCTATGGCTACACCTTC. Its protein product is CASSLSGHGSGGYGYTF.

The chain carries TRBV7-9 and TRBJ2-1; TRBD2 matches 9 bases. Germline-derived CDR1 and CDR2 are SEHNR and FQNEAQ (reference sequence). Unmatched junction bases numbered 0, after V lost 3 bases and J lost 0 bases. The CDR3 has 15 residues. The CDR3 bases are TGTGCCAGCAGCTTTAGCGGGAGCTCCTACAATGAGCAGTTCTTC. It yields the protein CASSFSGSSYNEQFF.

The chain carries TRBV28 and TRBJ1-5; perhaps TRBD1 as D (5 bases). Germline-derived CDR1 and CDR2 are MDHEN and SYDVKM. The CDR3 length is 14 residues. Trimming cost V 2 bases and J 7 bases, with 12 bases left between them. CDR3 sequence (DNA): TGTGCCAGCAGTTTAGGGGTTCGGGGGCAGCCCCAGCATTTT. The encoded protein is CASSLGVRGQPQHF.

The V gene is TRBV7-2, the J gene TRBJ1-1; D is possibly TRBD1 (6 bases). This CDR3 has 15 amino acids. Between the trimmed V and J ends, which lost 5 bases and 3 bases, there was a span of 16 bases. Germline V gives CDR1 SGHTA, CDR2 FQGNSA. In DNA, the CDR3 is TGTGCCAGCAGCGCTTTCGGGGGGGCGGACACTGAAGCTTTCTTT. Its translation is CASSAFGGADTEAFF.

The chain is built from TRBV5-1 and TRBJ1-3; D is perhaps TRBD1 (5 bases). V dropped 3 bases and J dropped 4 bases, with 11 bases sitting between them. CDR1 and CDR2 from the germline V gene are SGHRS and YFSETQ. This CDR3 region has 14 residues. CDR3: CASSSRGGGNTIYF. CDR3 bases: TGCGCCAGCAGCTCCCGGGGGGGAGGAAACACCATATATTTT.

The genes are TRBV28 and TRBJ2-7, with a weak D call TRBD1 (8 bases). The V end was cut by 5 bases, the J end by 5 bases, with 28 bases between. This CDR3 has 18 amino acids. Per the germline V gene, CDR1 is MDHEN and CDR2 is SYDVKM. In DNA, the CDR3 is TGTGCCAGCAGTCCCTGGACAGGGCGTTCGGGGGGCCCCAACGAGCAGTACTTC. Translating it yields CASSPWTGRSGGPNEQYF.

The rearrangement uses TRBV7-2 and TRBJ1-5, with 7 positions matching TRBD1. CDR1 and CDR2 (germline): SGHTA, FQGNSA. This CDR3 region has 14 residues. V trimming: 2 bases; J trimming: 5 bases; junction bases outside the gene matches: 3. CDR3 sequence reads: CASSLKGAHQPQHF. CDR3 in DNA: TGTGCCAGCAGCTTAAAGGGGGCGCATCAGCCCCAGCATTTT.